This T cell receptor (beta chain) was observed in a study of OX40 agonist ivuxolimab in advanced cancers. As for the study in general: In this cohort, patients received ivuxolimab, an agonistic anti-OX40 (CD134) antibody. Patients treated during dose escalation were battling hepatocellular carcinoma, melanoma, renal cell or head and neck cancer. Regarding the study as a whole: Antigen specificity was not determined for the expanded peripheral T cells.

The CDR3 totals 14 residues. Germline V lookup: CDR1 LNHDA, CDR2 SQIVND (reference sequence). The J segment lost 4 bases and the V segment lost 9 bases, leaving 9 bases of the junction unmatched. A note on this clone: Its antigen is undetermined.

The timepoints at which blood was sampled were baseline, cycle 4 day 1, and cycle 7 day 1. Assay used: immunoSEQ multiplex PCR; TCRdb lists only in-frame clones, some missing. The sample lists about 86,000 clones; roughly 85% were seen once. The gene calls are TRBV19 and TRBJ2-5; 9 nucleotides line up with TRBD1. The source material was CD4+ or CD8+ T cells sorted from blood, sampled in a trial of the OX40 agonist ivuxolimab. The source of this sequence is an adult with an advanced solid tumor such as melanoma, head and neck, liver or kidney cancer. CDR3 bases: TGTGCCAGCGCCGGGACAGGGTTGCGAGAGACCCAGTACTTC. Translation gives CASAGTGLRETQYF.